Many counts were recorded for the clone carrying this T cell receptor beta chain. Antigen specificity is unknown. This CDR3 is 15 amino acids long. Germline CDR1 and CDR2: SEHNR and FQNEAQ (reference sequence). The ends were cut back, 0 bases at V and 4 bases at J, with 10 bases in the middle. TCRdb called the 5' RACE reads again in MiXCR, with one record for every CDR3 protein. The sample includes 25,000 to 35,000 distinct CDR3 sequences, over 6.5% of them seen just once. The data belong to a study of early T cells in non-severe SARS-CoV-2 infection. Study-wide background: The authors sequenced bulk RNA from unsorted whole blood, leaving chains unpaired. General observations from the study: Missing private and CD4 specificities, VDJdb matching favored anti-spike CD8 responses.

The chain couples TRBV7-9 to TRBJ2-1, with D possibly being TRBD1 or TRBD2 (5 bases each). Sequenced material: whole blood. The clonotype originates from an adult who was a healthcare worker with PCR-confirmed SARS-CoV-2 infection or an uninfected control (not recorded which). The CDR3 DNA follows: TGTGCCAGCAGCTTAGCGGGGGTCCTATACAATGAGCAGTTCTTC. Translated, it gives CASSLAGVLYNEQFF. The full variable domain, rest sourced from reference TRBV7-9 and TRBJ2-1, is DTGVSQNPRHKITKRGQNVTFRCDPISEHNRLYWYRQTLGQGPEFLTYFQNEAQLEKSRLLSDRFSAERPKGSFSTLEIQRTEQGDSAMYLCASSLAGVLYNEQFFGPGTRLTVL.